This TCR beta chain was recorded in a study of PD-1 blockade in classical Hodgkin lymphoma. Study results and caveats: Partial responders and progressors had significantly lower baseline TCR diversity.

Each and every patient relapsed after autologous stem cell transplantation, and patients got differing brentuximab vedotin exposure. Complete response, partial response or progressive disease constituted the best responses recorded. With respect to this clone: Its antigen is as yet unknown.

Method: immunoSEQ multiplex PCR; TCRdb's copy keeps in-frame clones and lacks some. Counted here are 40,000 to 55,000 clones, approximately 91% occurring once; the ten biggest clones make up approximately 9%. Germline CDR1 and CDR2: SGHVS and FNYEAQ. The CDR3 extends over 12 amino acids. The ends were cut back, 2 bases at V and 6 bases at J, with 4 bases in the middle. The sequenced sample was peripheral blood mononuclear cells (PBMCs), obtained at baseline. The clonotype comes from a human donor with classical Hodgkin lymphoma. The V call is TRBV7-6, the J call TRBJ2-2; D uncertain. The CDR3 reads CASSLRAGELFF. The CDR3 DNA reads TGTGCCAGCAGCTTAAGGGCCGGGGAGCTGTTTTTT.